This is a list of T cell receptor beta chains from one sample in a study of T cells in Graves' hyperthyroidism and ophthalmopathy. TCRdb ran MiXCR on the multiplex PCR reads and lists one entry per CDR3 protein. This sample has 600,000 to 750,000 distinct CDR3 sequences, with about 18% found just once. Source material: blood. These receptors were taken from a man between 50 and 59 years old with Graves' hyperthyroidism. Each CDR3 is given with its conserved first and last residue. The order of the fields is J gene, clone size, V gene, D gene, CDR3 DNA, CDR3 protein. D genes are given only for firm matches. Where a row states a size, it is once, few, many or the class of an expanded clone; other rows omit it.

j_call: TRBJ2-3; clone_size: many; v_call: TRBV20-1; d_call: NA; cdr3_nt: TGCAGCGGCGGAGGGGATACGCAGTATTTT; cdr3_aa: CSGGGDTQYF
j_call: TRBJ2-6; clone_size: few; v_call: TRBV30; d_call: NA; cdr3_nt: TGTGCCTGGAGTGGGAGCTCTGGGGCCAACGTCCTGACTTTC; cdr3_aa: CAWSGSSGANVLTF
j_call: TRBJ2-1; clone_size: few; v_call: TRBV20-1; d_call: NA; cdr3_nt: TGCAGTGCTAGTTCCGACCGGGAACCCAGCTCCTACAATGAGCAGTTCTTC; cdr3_aa: CSASSDREPSSYNEQFF
j_call: TRBJ1-2; clone_size: many; v_call: TRBV12-3/TRBV12-4; d_call: NA; cdr3_nt: TGTGCCAGCAGTTTAGTTGCAGGGGCTGACTATGGCTACACCTTC; cdr3_aa: CASSLVAGADYGYTF
j_call: TRBJ2-1; clone_size: many; v_call: TRBV6-5; d_call: TRBD1; cdr3_nt: TGTGCCAGCAGTTACTCCGGGACAGGGGTCTACAATGAGCAGTTCTTC; cdr3_aa: CASSYSGTGVYNEQFF
j_call: TRBJ2-1; clone_size: many; v_call: TRBV20-1; d_call: TRBD2; cdr3_nt: TGCAGTGCTAGAGGTACTAGCGGGACCAGCCTGTCCAATTACAATGAGCAGTTCTTC; cdr3_aa: CSARGTSGTSLSNYNEQFF
j_call: TRBJ2-5; clone_size: NA; v_call: TRBV14; d_call: NA; cdr3_nt: TGTGCCAGCAGCCATAGACTAGGGAGGGAGACCCAGTACTTC; cdr3_aa: CASSHRLGRETQYF
j_call: TRBJ2-7; clone_size: few; v_call: TRBV9; d_call: TRBD2; cdr3_nt: TGTGCCAGCAGCGGGGGGGGGGACGAGCAGTACTTC; cdr3_aa: CASSGGGDEQYF
j_call: TRBJ2-5; clone_size: many; v_call: TRBV7-2; d_call: TRBD1; cdr3_nt: TGTGCCAGCAGCTCCTGGACAGGGACCAGCAAGACCCAGTACTTC; cdr3_aa: CASSSWTGTSKTQYF
j_call: TRBJ2-3; clone_size: NA; v_call: TRBV5-4; d_call: TRBD2; cdr3_nt: TGTGCCAGCAGCCCGAGCGGGAGAAGCACAGATACGCAGTATTTT; cdr3_aa: CASSPSGRSTDTQYF
j_call: TRBJ2-7; clone_size: many; v_call: TRBV6-1; d_call: NA; cdr3_nt: TGTGCCAGCAGGGAGGCGGCAGGAGGCCTGTCGCCATCCTACGAGCAGTACTTC; cdr3_aa: CASREAAGGLSPSYEQYF
j_call: TRBJ1-5; clone_size: NA; v_call: TRBV5-1; d_call: TRBD1; cdr3_nt: TGCGCCAGCAGCGCCGGGACAGACCCCAATCAGCCCCAGCATTTT; cdr3_aa: CASSAGTDPNQPQHF
j_call: TRBJ2-3; clone_size: NA; v_call: TRBV5-1; d_call: NA; cdr3_nt: TGCGCCAGCAGCGACAGGCTAACTAGCACAGATACGCAGTATTTT; cdr3_aa: CASSDRLTSTDTQYF
j_call: TRBJ2-1; clone_size: many; v_call: TRBV3-1; d_call: NA; cdr3_nt: TGTGCCAGCAGCCGCCCTGGAGGGAGGCCTCACTACAATGAGCAGTTCTTC; cdr3_aa: CASSRPGGRPHYNEQFF
j_call: TRBJ1-2; clone_size: NA; v_call: TRBV4-2; d_call: NA; cdr3_nt: TGTGCCAGCAGCCAAGAACTTGCGCTGAAGGGGTATGGCTACACCTTC; cdr3_aa: CASSQELALKGYGYTF
j_call: TRBJ2-2; clone_size: many; v_call: TRBV20-1; d_call: NA; cdr3_nt: TGCAGTGCTAGCATACGGACGGTCACCGGGGAGCTGTTTTTT; cdr3_aa: CSASIRTVTGELFF
j_call: TRBJ1-1; clone_size: few; v_call: TRBV19; d_call: NA; cdr3_nt: TGTGCCAGTAGTATTAGCGGTAGAAATGAAGCTTTCTTT; cdr3_aa: CASSISGRNEAFF
j_call: TRBJ2-5; clone_size: many; v_call: TRBV11-2; d_call: NA; cdr3_nt: TGTGCCAGCAGCTTAGGTGACAGTTACCAAGAGACCCAGTACTTC; cdr3_aa: CASSLGDSYQETQYF
j_call: TRBJ2-2; clone_size: NA; v_call: TRBV4-1; d_call: TRBD1; cdr3_nt: TGCGCCAGCAGCCCGCGACAGGGGGAGACCGGGGAGCTGTTTTTT; cdr3_aa: CASSPRQGETGELFF
j_call: TRBJ2-2; clone_size: many; v_call: TRBV24-1; d_call: TRBD1; cdr3_nt: TGTGCCACCAGTGATTTGTACAGGGGGAACACCGGGGAGCTGTTTTTT; cdr3_aa: CATSDLYRGNTGELFF
j_call: TRBJ2-7; clone_size: few; v_call: TRBV19; d_call: TRBD1; cdr3_nt: TGTGCCAGTAGATTTGCCGGGACAGGGACCTACGAGCAGTACTTC; cdr3_aa: CASRFAGTGTYEQYF
j_call: TRBJ1-4; clone_size: many; v_call: TRBV2; d_call: NA; cdr3_nt: TGTGCCATCCTACCGGGGTATAATGAAAAACTGTTTTTT; cdr3_aa: CAILPGYNEKLFF
j_call: TRBJ2-1; clone_size: few; v_call: TRBV19; d_call: TRBD2; cdr3_nt: TGTGCCAGTAGTATCGACAGACTAGCGGGAGGGTCAAATGAGCAGTTCTTC; cdr3_aa: CASSIDRLAGGSNEQFF
j_call: TRBJ1-1; clone_size: few; v_call: TRBV6-5; d_call: NA; cdr3_nt: TGTGCCAGCAGTTACTCGAAACTGGGGAACACTGAAGCTTTCTTT; cdr3_aa: CASSYSKLGNTEAFF
j_call: TRBJ2-2; clone_size: few; v_call: TRBV15; d_call: NA; cdr3_nt: TGTGCCACCAACCCCCAGGTCGACGGGGAGCTGTTTTTT; cdr3_aa: CATNPQVDGELFF
j_call: TRBJ1-5; clone_size: many; v_call: TRBV20-1; d_call: NA; cdr3_nt: TGCAGTGCTAGACCTCAGGGGAATCAGCCCCAGCATTTT; cdr3_aa: CSARPQGNQPQHF
j_call: TRBJ1-5; clone_size: many; v_call: TRBV28; d_call: NA; cdr3_nt: TGTGCCAGCAAGGAGTGGTCGGGTAGCAATCAGCCCCAGCATTTT; cdr3_aa: CASKEWSGSNQPQHF
j_call: TRBJ1-3; clone_size: many; v_call: TRBV12-3/TRBV12-4; d_call: NA; cdr3_nt: TGTGCCAGCCGTTATGCGGGGAACACCATATATTTT; cdr3_aa: CASRYAGNTIYF
j_call: TRBJ1-1; clone_size: many; v_call: TRBV7-3; d_call: TRBD1; cdr3_nt: TGTGCCAGCAGCTTGACAGGGATTATGAACACTGAAGCTTTCTTT; cdr3_aa: CASSLTGIMNTEAFF
j_call: TRBJ1-1; clone_size: NA; v_call: TRBV6-1; d_call: NA; cdr3_nt: TGTGCCAGCATCCCAGGGCAGGGCTCTGAAGCTTTCTTT; cdr3_aa: CASIPGQGSEAFF
j_call: TRBJ1-2; clone_size: NA; v_call: TRBV29-1; d_call: NA; cdr3_nt: TGCAGCGTTGAAAGGCATTCTAACTATGGCTACACCTTC; cdr3_aa: CSVERHSNYGYTF
j_call: TRBJ2-3; clone_size: NA; v_call: TRBV19; d_call: NA; cdr3_nt: TGTGCCACAGGGGCCACCGGGCAAGATACGCAGTATTTT; cdr3_aa: CATGATGQDTQYF
j_call: TRBJ1-1; clone_size: many; v_call: TRBV11-2; d_call: NA; cdr3_nt: TGTGCCAGCAGCTTAGGAGTGGGGCCGAGGACTGAAGCTTTCTTT; cdr3_aa: CASSLGVGPRTEAFF
j_call: TRBJ2-7; clone_size: few; v_call: TRBV28; d_call: NA; cdr3_nt: TGTGCCAGCAGCCTAAGGAAGACGACCGAGCAGTACTTC; cdr3_aa: CASSLRKTTEQYF
j_call: TRBJ2-7; clone_size: many; v_call: TRBV28; d_call: TRBD2; cdr3_nt: TGTGCCAGCAGTCCGACGGGACTAGCGCCATTGGGGGAGCAGTACTTC; cdr3_aa: CASSPTGLAPLGEQYF
j_call: TRBJ2-1; clone_size: NA; v_call: TRBV20-1; d_call: NA; cdr3_nt: TGCAGTGCTGCCCCAGCAGGGCCTAGCTCCTACAATGAGCAGTTCTTC; cdr3_aa: CSAAPAGPSSYNEQFF
j_call: TRBJ2-3; clone_size: many; v_call: TRBV9; d_call: TRBD2; cdr3_nt: TGTGCCAGCAGCGTACTAGCGGGAGGGCTTAGAGATACGCAGTATTTT; cdr3_aa: CASSVLAGGLRDTQYF
j_call: TRBJ2-7; clone_size: many; v_call: TRBV28; d_call: NA; cdr3_nt: TGTGCCAGCAGTTTATGGGGCGAAACCAGCTCCTACGAGCAGTACTTC; cdr3_aa: CASSLWGETSSYEQYF
j_call: TRBJ2-2; clone_size: many; v_call: TRBV3-1; d_call: NA; cdr3_nt: TGTGCCAGCAGCCAAGATCGCGGGGTTGACACCGGGGAGCTGTTTTTT; cdr3_aa: CASSQDRGVDTGELFF
j_call: TRBJ2-4; clone_size: NA; v_call: TRBV7-3; d_call: TRBD1; cdr3_nt: TGTGCCAGCAGCTCACGACAGGGAAACATTCAGTACTTC; cdr3_aa: CASSSRQGNIQYF
j_call: TRBJ2-7; clone_size: few; v_call: TRBV6-2/TRBV6-3; d_call: TRBD1; cdr3_nt: TGTGCCAGCAGCGGACAGGGGTCGGACGAGCAGTACTTC; cdr3_aa: CASSGQGSDEQYF
j_call: TRBJ2-3; clone_size: NA; v_call: TRBV24-1; d_call: TRBD2; cdr3_nt: TGTGCCACCAGTGATTCGACTAGCGGGTGGTCCACAGATACGCAGTATTTT; cdr3_aa: CATSDSTSGWSTDTQYF
j_call: TRBJ1-2; clone_size: many; v_call: TRBV24-1; d_call: NA; cdr3_nt: TGTGCCACCAGTGCCGGGGACGTTCAGGGATTGAACTATGGCTACACCTTC; cdr3_aa: CATSAGDVQGLNYGYTF
j_call: TRBJ2-7; clone_size: many; v_call: TRBV27; d_call: TRBD2; cdr3_nt: TGTGCCAGCAGTCAGACTAGCGGGAGGCATGAGCAGTACTTC; cdr3_aa: CASSQTSGRHEQYF
j_call: TRBJ2-7; clone_size: many; v_call: TRBV6-1; d_call: TRBD1; cdr3_nt: TGTGCCAGCAGTCAGACAGGGGCGGCCTACGAGCAGTACTTC; cdr3_aa: CASSQTGAAYEQYF
j_call: TRBJ1-4; clone_size: few; v_call: TRBV4-3; d_call: TRBD1; cdr3_nt: TGCGCCAGCAGCCCTCGGGACAGATTGAATGAAAAACTGTTTTTT; cdr3_aa: CASSPRDRLNEKLFF
j_call: TRBJ2-7; clone_size: many; v_call: TRBV20-1; d_call: TRBD2; cdr3_nt: TGCAGTGCTATAACCCCGGGACTAGCGTACGAGCAGTACTTC; cdr3_aa: CSAITPGLAYEQYF
j_call: TRBJ2-3; clone_size: many; v_call: TRBV10-3; d_call: TRBD2; cdr3_nt: TGTGCCATCAGTGAGCCGCGGACTAGCGGGAGAACGACAGATACGCAGTATTTT; cdr3_aa: CAISEPRTSGRTTDTQYF
j_call: TRBJ2-1; clone_size: NA; v_call: TRBV19; d_call: TRBD2; cdr3_nt: TGTGCCAGTACGTCGCGGGAGGCCCTCTATGAGCAGTTCTTC; cdr3_aa: CASTSREALYEQFF
j_call: TRBJ1-3; clone_size: many; v_call: TRBV11-2; d_call: NA; cdr3_nt: TGTGCCAGCAGCTTGCTGGTCCAGGGGTATTCTGGAAACACCATATATTTT; cdr3_aa: CASSLLVQGYSGNTIYF
j_call: TRBJ1-2; clone_size: NA; v_call: TRBV7-2; d_call: TRBD1; cdr3_nt: TGTGCCAGCAGCTTAGGACAGGGAATCTATGGCTACACCTTC; cdr3_aa: CASSLGQGIYGYTF
j_call: TRBJ2-7; clone_size: few; v_call: TRBV9; d_call: NA; cdr3_nt: TGTGCCAGCAGCGTAGGACCGAACTACGAGCAGTACTTC; cdr3_aa: CASSVGPNYEQYF
j_call: TRBJ2-7; clone_size: many; v_call: TRBV6-2/TRBV6-3; d_call: TRBD2; cdr3_nt: TGTGCCAGCAGTTACCTTAATCCGGGACTAGCGGTATACGAGCAGTACTTC; cdr3_aa: CASSYLNPGLAVYEQYF